This T cell receptor beta chain was recovered during a study of PD-1 blockade in classical Hodgkin lymphoma. Every one of the patients relapsed after autologous stem cell transplantation (brentuximab vedotin exposure was variable). Under best response, outcomes were complete response, partial response or progressive disease. Assay used: immunoSEQ multiplex PCR; TCRdb lists only in-frame clones, some missing. Of over 20,000 clones in the sample, 65% to 90% are singletons; the top ten hold just under 2.5%. This clone was seen only once. Antigen unknown. The study, taken as a whole, reports: In newly diagnosed patients, baseline TCR diversity was reportedly below that of healthy donors.

The CDR3 runs to 17 residues. V was cut by 0 bases and J by 10 bases, with 19 bases left in between. Germline assignment: CDR1 LGHNA and CDR2 YNFKEQ. This TCR was recovered from a human donor with classical Hodgkin lymphoma. V gene TRBV4-2 combines with J gene TRBJ1-6; possibly TRBD1 for D (6 bases). This specimen was peripheral blood mononuclear cells (PBMCs), taken at baseline. The CDR3 bases are TGTGCCAGCAGCCAAGACCTCCCCCTCGGGGGGCAATCACCCCTCCACTTT. Translated: CASSQDLPLGGQSPLHF.